The next 24 T cell receptor beta chains were all read from a single sample in a study of blood T cell repertoires in COVID-19. Sequencing was performed with immunoSEQ multiplex PCR; in TCRdb, only in-frame clones are kept and a portion is missing. The top ten hold approximately 5% of the sample, which has approximately 300,000 clones, roughly 85% seen once. Sequencing used PBMCs or T cells enriched from blood (not recorded which). Every receptor here comes from a woman in her twenties or thirties who had recovered from COVID-19.

This chain joins TRBV19 and TRBJ2-5; 8 nucleotides match TRBD1. Germline V gene data show CDR1 as LNHDA and CDR2 as SQIVND (reference sequence). Trimming took 4 bases from V and 1 from J; bases not matched to a gene: 8. This CDR3 comprises 16 residues. Written as DNA, the CDR3 is TGTGCCAGTAGTACCCGGACAGGGAGGATCCAAGAGACCCAGTACTTC. It encodes CASSTRTGRIQETQYF.

This chain links TRBV9 with TRBJ2-3, with 9 bases that match TRBD2. Germline loops: CDR1 SGDLS, CDR2 YYNGEE. This CDR3 comprises 15 residues. V shed 1 base, J shed 1 base, and the junction held 1 base outside the gene matches. The CDR3 reads CASSVLAGRTDTQYF. Here the CDR3 DNA reads TGTGCCAGCAGCGTACTAGCGGGGCGCACAGATACGCAGTATTTT.

The sample holds a few counts of this clone. The rearrangement joins TRBV6-5 to TRBJ2-7, with D unresolved. Per germline, CDR1 MNHEY and CDR2 SVGAGI. This CDR3 contains 14 residues. The V gene lost 7 bases and the J gene lost 2 bases, with 15 bases spanning the gap. DNA of the CDR3: TGTGCCAGCAAGGAGTCTGCGGTCACCTACGAGCAGTACTTC. It codes for CASKESAVTYEQYF.

The J gene is TRBJ1-2, the V gene TRBV19; TRBD1 aligns across 8 bases. The J segment lost 6 bases and the V segment lost 5 bases, leaving 14 bases of the junction unmatched. Germline lookup yields CDR1 LNHDA and CDR2 SQIVND (reference sequence). The CDR3 has 16 amino acids. The chain's CDR3 is CASSPQQQGDTNGYTF. The DNA for the CDR3 is TGTGCCAGTAGTCCCCAGCAACAGGGGGATACCAATGGCTACACCTTC.

This chain's CDR3 is CASSIPGNYGYTF. The CDR3 DNA sequence: TGTGCCAGTAGTATCCCAGGGAACTATGGCTACACCTTC. V is TRBV19 and J is TRBJ1-2, with D perhaps TRBD1 (5 bases). This CDR3 has 13 amino acids. V was cut by 3 bases and J by 2 bases, with 7 bases left in between. CDR1 is LNHDA and CDR2 is SQIVND in the germline V gene (reference sequence).

The chain couples TRBV2 to TRBJ2-1, with D possibly being TRBD2 (5 bases). CDR1 is SNHLY and CDR2 is FYNNEI in the germline V gene. This CDR3 spans 13 amino acids. Trimming left V 3 bases short and J 10 bases short, with 13 bases between. CDR3 nucleotides: TGTGCCAGCAGTGATGGGGTCGCGGGCGAGCAGTTCTTC. It codes for CASSDGVAGEQFF.

The chain is built from TRBV25-1 and TRBJ1-2; tentatively, D is TRBD1 (5 bases). The ends were cut back, 4 bases at V and 8 bases at J, with 14 bases in the middle. There are 13 residues in the CDR3. Per the germline V gene, CDR1 is MGHDK and CDR2 is SYGVNS. The CDR3 sequence is CASSGGARQGYTF. In DNA form, the CDR3 reads TGTGCCAGCAGTGGTGGGGCCCGCCAGGGCTACACCTTC.

This clone was recorded only once. The rearrangement joins TRBV10-3 to TRBJ1-2; no clear D gene. This CDR3 spans 13 amino acids. Trimming took off 3 bases at V and 10 bases at J, with 15 bases between the two ends. CDR1 and CDR2 from the germline V gene are ENHRY and SYGVKD. CDR3 sequence reads: CAISDREGMPYTF. In DNA form, the CDR3 reads TGTGCCATCAGTGATCGTGAGGGAATGCCCTACACCTTC.

The chain recombines TRBV7-2 with TRBJ2-7, with 9 bases lining up with TRBD1. With 4 bases clipped from V and 2 bases from J, the junction kept 9 bases outside the gene matches. This CDR3 comprises 16 residues. CDR1 and CDR2 from the germline V gene are SGHTA and FQGNSA. In DNA form, the CDR3 reads TGTGCCAGCAGCTCAATAAACCGGGACAGGGCCTACGAGCAGTACTTC. The encoded protein is CASSSINRDRAYEQYF.

The chain joins TRBV3-1 (or the pseudogene TRBV3-2) to TRBJ1-5; D is uncertain. V shed 4 bases and J shed 5 bases, with 12 bases lying between them. This CDR3 has 14 amino acids. Per the germline V gene, CDR1 is LGHDT and CDR2 is YNNKEL (reference sequence). DNA of the CDR3: TGTGCCAGCAGCCCCCAGCGAGCGGATCAGCCCCAGCATTTT. As protein: CASSPQRADQPQHF.

The rearrangement uses TRBV7-3 and TRBJ1-1; D is ambiguous. V was clipped by 9 bases and J by 4 bases, with 6 bases between them. Per germline, CDR1 SGHTA and CDR2 FQGTGA. The CDR3 totals 10 residues. CDR3 amino acids: CASQRTEAFF. DNA for the CDR3: TGTGCCAGTCAGCGCACTGAAGCTTTCTTT.

The rearrangement uses TRBV4-1 and TRBJ1-2; D not resolved. In germline, CDR1 is MGHRA, CDR2 YSYEKL. This CDR3 spans 15 amino acids. V lost 4 bases and J lost 6, with 18 bases in between. CDR3 amino acids: CASSPQLGRSNGYTF. DNA for the CDR3: TGCGCCAGCAGCCCCCAATTAGGGAGATCCAATGGCTACACCTTC.

CDR3 sequence reads: CASSWGTGTDYGYTF. The CDR3 DNA follows: TGTGCCAGCAGCTGGGGGACAGGGACCGACTATGGCTACACCTTC. This chain connects TRBV7-9 to TRBJ1-2; the match to TRBD1 covers 9 bases. The V and J ends lost 4 bases and 3 bases, in that order; junction bases with no gene match: 6. Germline V gene lookup returns CDR1 SEHNR and CDR2 FQNEAQ (reference sequence). CDR3 size: 15 residues.

The chain uses TRBV7-8 and TRBJ2-1; 7 nucleotides line up with TRBD2. The CDR3 runs 17 residues. The ends lost 5 bases at V and 0 bases at J; junction bases unmatched: 10. In germline, CDR1 is SGHVS, CDR2 FQNEAQ. The DNA for the CDR3 is TGTGCCAGCAGCCCTGGCGCCGGCGGGGGCTCCTACAATGAGCAGTTCTTC. It is translated as CASSPGAGGGSYNEQFF. Using reference TRBV7-8 and TRBJ2-1 for the parts outside the CDR3, the full variable domain is GAGVSQSPRYKVAKRGQDVALRCDPISGHVSLFWYQQALGQGPEFLTYFQNEAQLDKSGLPSDRFFAERPEGSVSTLKIQRTQQEDSAVYLCASSPGAGGGSYNEQFFGPGTRLTVL.

The chain has TRBV6-5 and TRBJ1-1; D gene unclear. Trimming took 4 bases from V and 0 from J, leaving 12 bases between them. Germline-derived CDR1 and CDR2 are MNHEY and SVGAGI. This CDR3 spans 15 amino acids. The CDR3 DNA reads as TGTGCCAGCAGTTTTCTCGGAGGATTGAACACTGAAGCTTTCTTT. This translates into CASSFLGGLNTEAFF.

The chain is built from TRBV7-2 and TRBJ1-2; TRBD1 aligns across 7 bases. The CDR3 has 13 amino acids. Per germline, CDR1 SGHTA and CDR2 FQGNSA. The trim removed 5 bases at V and 4 bases at J, leaving 4 bases unmatched. This CDR3 is CASSAGQVYGYTF. As DNA, the CDR3 is TGTGCCAGCAGCGCCGGACAGGTCTATGGCTACACCTTC. Full variable domain (missing parts from reference TRBV7-2 and TRBJ1-2): GAGVSQSPSNKVTEKGKDVELRCDPISGHTALYWYRQSLGQGLEFLIYFQGNSAPDKSGLPSDRFSAERTGGSVSTLTIQRTQQEDSAVYLCASSAGQVYGYTFGSGTRLTVV.

This chain uses TRBV19 with TRBJ2-7, with D maybe TRBD1 (5 bases). The CDR3 sequence is 14 residues long. Trimming removed 1 base at V and 2 bases at J, with 9 bases between. Germline loops: CDR1 LNHDA, CDR2 SQIVND (reference sequence). The CDR3 spells CASSIVAGPYEQYF. The CDR3 bases are TGTGCCAGTAGTATAGTTGCAGGGCCCTACGAGCAGTACTTC.

Comment on this clone: Mismatch with germline at one junction end may stem from a read error. The chain links TRBV5-6 to TRBJ2-7; weak D call: TRBD2 (7 bases). This CDR3 is built from 17 residues. Germline values: CDR1 SGHDT, CDR2 YYEEEE. The CDR3 DNA sequence: TGTGCCAGCAGCTTGGGGCCCTTAGGGGGGGGCTCCCACGAGCAGTACTTC. Its protein product is CASSLGPLGGGSHEQYF.

This rearrangement joins TRBV7-2 to TRBJ1-2, with D possibly TRBD1 on 5 matching bases. Trimming shortened V by 5 bases and J by 4 bases, and 14 bases separated the two germline ends. Germline values: CDR1 SGHTA, CDR2 FQGNSA. This CDR3 is 14 amino acids long. The DNA for the CDR3 is TGTGCCAGCAGCCTGTGGGGGGAAGGCTATGGCTACACCTTC. Its protein product is CASSLWGEGYGYTF.

V is TRBV6-6 and J is TRBJ1-1; tentative D call: TRBD1 (6 bases). The CDR3 spans 15 residues. Per germline, CDR1 MNHNY and CDR2 SVGAGI (reference sequence). Trimming removed 7 bases at V and 0 bases at J, with 15 bases between. The CDR3 region has the DNA TGTGCCAGCAAACAGGGTCCCACCATGAACACTGAAGCTTTCTTT. Translation gives CASKQGPTMNTEAFF.

The chain joins TRBV7-3 to TRBJ2-3; 11 bases agree with TRBD2. The V segment lost 6 bases and the J segment 0 bases; nucleotides outside the gene matches: 2. The CDR3 contains 15 residues. CDR1 SGHTA and CDR2 FQGTGA come from the germline V gene. CDR3 in amino acids: CASSRTSGSTDTQYF. The CDR3 DNA follows: TGTGCCAGCAGTCGGACTAGCGGGAGCACAGATACGCAGTATTTT.

The chain couples TRBV6-2 or TRBV6-3 to TRBJ1-6; 7 nucleotides match TRBD1. After removal of 5 bases from V and 9 bases from J, the junction contained 10 bases not matched to a gene. CDR3 length: 15 amino acids. The germline CDR1 and CDR2 sequences are MNHEY and SVGEGT. CDR3 sequence: CASSARDSGRSPLHF. DNA for the CDR3: TGTGCCAGCAGTGCCCGGGACAGCGGACGTTCACCCCTCCACTTT.

The rearrangement uses TRBV6-5 and TRBJ1-5; the D is unclear. The germline CDR1 and CDR2 sequences are MNHEY and SVGAGI. The CDR3 is 16 amino acids. The V gene lost 3 bases and the J gene lost 2 bases, with 14 bases spanning the gap. CDR3 nucleotides: TGTGCCAGCAGTTATTGGGGAGTTGGGGGCAATCAGCCCCAGCATTTT. Translated: CASSYWGVGGNQPQHF.

V gene TRBV30 combines with J gene TRBJ2-7, with D perhaps matching TRBD1 (6 bases). The CDR3 is 13 residues long. The V end was cut by 2 bases, the J end by 7 bases, with 15 bases between. Germline V gives CDR1 GTSNPN, CDR2 SVGIG (reference sequence). CDR3 sequence reads: CAWSRDNGWEQYF. The CDR3 nucleotides are TGTGCCTGGAGTAGGGACAATGGTTGGGAGCAGTACTTC.